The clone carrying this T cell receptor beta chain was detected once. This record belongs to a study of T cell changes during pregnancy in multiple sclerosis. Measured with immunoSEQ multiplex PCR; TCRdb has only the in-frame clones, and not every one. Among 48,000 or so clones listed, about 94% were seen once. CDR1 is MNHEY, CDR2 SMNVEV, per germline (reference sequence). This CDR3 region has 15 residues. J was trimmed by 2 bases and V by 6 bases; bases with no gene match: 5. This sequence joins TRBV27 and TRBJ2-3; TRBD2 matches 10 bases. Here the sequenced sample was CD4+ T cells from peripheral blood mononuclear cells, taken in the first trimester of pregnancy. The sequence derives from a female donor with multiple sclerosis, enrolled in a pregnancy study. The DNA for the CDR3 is TGTGCCAGCAGAAGACTAGCGGGTATCACAGATACGCAGTATTTT. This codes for CASRRLAGITDTQYF.